The next 5 T cell receptor beta chains were all read from a single sample in a study of shared clonotypes between healthy human individuals. Generated by immunoSEQ multiplex PCR, the TCRdb table keeps only in-frame clones and is missing some. The sample records about 650,000 clones, about 95% being singletons. Naive CD8 cells, CD45RO-negative and positively selected for CCR7, excluded terminally differentiated effector memory CD45RA+ cells. Specimen: naive CD8+ T cells sorted from blood. These receptors were collected from a woman in her 30s in good health.

This chain connects TRBV21-1 to TRBJ2-3; the table's D call of TRBD1 was not tested on the DNA. TRBV21-1 is deemed a pseudogene. This CDR3 contains 18 residues. The CDR3 is CASSSPTPDRGEQYTQYF. DNA of the CDR3: TGTGCCAGCAGCTCCCCCACCCCCGACAGGGGCGAACAATATACGCAGTATTTT.

The chain carries TRBV7-9 and TRBJ2-3, with 8 bases fitting TRBD2. CDR1 is SEHNR and CDR2 is FQNEAQ in the germline V gene (reference sequence). CDR3 length: 17 amino acids. With V trimmed by 7 bases and J by 4 bases, 16 bases remained unmatched. The CDR3 DNA is TGTGCCAGCACCGGAAGAGATAGCGGGACATTCGCAGATACGCAGTATTTT. Its protein product is CASTGRDSGTFADTQYF. Combining the CDR3 with reference TRBV7-9 and TRBJ2-3 gives the whole variable domain DTGVSQNPRHKITKRGQNVTFRCDPISEHNRLYWYRQTLGQGPEFLTYFQNEAQLEKSRLLSDRFSAERPKGSFSTLEIQRTEQGDSAMYLCASTGRDSGTFADTQYFGPGTRLTVL.

The chain uses TRBV7-9 and TRBJ2-3, with D hard to call. The germline V gene has CDR1 SEHNR and CDR2 FQNEAQ (reference sequence). V gave up 1 base and J gave up 2 bases, with 10 bases separating them. The CDR3 has 15 residues. The CDR3 DNA reads TGTGCCAGCAGCTTAGGTACAGACAACACAGATACGCAGTATTTT. Residues: CASSLGTDNTDTQYF. The whole variable domain, filled in from reference TRBV7-9 and TRBJ2-3, reads DTGVSQNPRHKITKRGQNVTFRCDPISEHNRLYWYRQTLGQGPEFLTYFQNEAQLEKSRLLSDRFSAERPKGSFSTLEIQRTEQGDSAMYLCASSLGTDNTDTQYFGPGTRLTVL.

This sequence joins TRBV5-4 and TRBJ2-2; 10 bases are a match to TRBD2. CDR3 length: 17 amino acids. After removal of 4 bases from V and 1 base from J, the junction contained 7 bases not matched to a gene. The germline gives CDR1 SGHNT, CDR2 YYREEE (reference sequence). CDR3 amino acids: CASSRGLAEMNTGELFF. The CDR3 nucleotides read TGTGCCAGCAGCCGAGGACTAGCGGAAATGAACACCGGGGAGCTGTTTTTT.

The V call is TRBV6-5, the J call TRBJ2-2; D not resolved. V dropped 2 bases and J dropped 1 base, with 8 bases sitting between them. Looked up from germline, CDR1 is MNHEY and CDR2 is SVGAGI. The CDR3 loop spans 15 amino acids. CDR3 coding DNA: TGTGCCAGCAGTTACGGTGGGGTGAACACCGGGGAGCTGTTTTTT. Encoded protein: CASSYGGVNTGELFF.